The rows below give T cell receptor beta chains drawn from one sample of a study of CXCR3-negative and CXCR3-positive naive CD8 T cells. TCRdb reanalyzed the 5' RACE reads and collapses them to one entry per CDR3 protein, without DNA. This sample's table has tens of thousands of distinct CDR3 sequences. The specimen was naive CXCR3- CD8+ T cells from blood. Receptor source: a human donor in good health. Some clones in this sample may be carry-over from other donors' samples. Each CDR3 is given with its conserved first and last residue. Expanded clones get a size class; other rows say once, few or many, or leave the size out.

abundance: .
j_gene: TRBJ2-7
v_gene: TRBV7-8
CDR3aa: CATEWTDSWEQYF

abundance: .
j_gene: TRBJ1-5
v_gene: TRBV9
CDR3aa: CASSGGSGGPQHF

abundance: .
j_gene: TRBJ1-2
v_gene: TRBV7-9
CDR3aa: CASSLQGGTNYGYTF

abundance: .
j_gene: TRBJ2-3
v_gene: TRBV4-1
CDR3aa: CASGLAGGTDTQYF

abundance: .
j_gene: TRBJ2-7
v_gene: TRBV23-1
CDR3aa: CASSQEPGQGSNEQYF

abundance: .
j_gene: TRBJ2-5
v_gene: TRBV5-6
CDR3aa: CASTGPEGTQYF

abundance: .
j_gene: TRBJ2-3
v_gene: TRBV6-2/TRBV6-3
CDR3aa: CASGDRESTDTQYF

abundance: .
j_gene: TRBJ2-2
v_gene: TRBV15
CDR3aa: CATSSTAGELFF

abundance: medium-sized
j_gene: TRBJ1-1
v_gene: TRBV4-2
CDR3aa: CASSQDGPNTEAFF

abundance: .
j_gene: TRBJ2-1
v_gene: TRBV28
CDR3aa: CASQRAHSGTYNEQFF

abundance: .
j_gene: TRBJ1-2
v_gene: TRBV7-9
CDR3aa: CASSPSGVKDYGYTF

abundance: .
j_gene: TRBJ2-1
v_gene: TRBV4-3
CDR3aa: CASSQESRQDPYNEQFF

abundance: .
j_gene: TRBJ2-7
v_gene: TRBV28
CDR3aa: CASSYFEGKGEQYF

abundance: .
j_gene: TRBJ2-7
v_gene: TRBV20-1
CDR3aa: CSANDRGLYEQYF

abundance: .
j_gene: TRBJ2-7
v_gene: TRBV7-8
CDR3aa: CASSLGRGGLFEQYF

abundance: .
j_gene: TRBJ2-3
v_gene: TRBV7-7
CDR3aa: CASSLATSSDTQYF

abundance: .
j_gene: TRBJ2-7
v_gene: TRBV25-1
CDR3aa: CASSVFGTGSYEQYF

abundance: .
j_gene: TRBJ2-1
v_gene: TRBV28
CDR3aa: CASVDRGRVIFF

abundance: .
j_gene: TRBJ1-4
v_gene: TRBV12-5
CDR3aa: CASGWGTAEKLFF

abundance: .
j_gene: TRBJ2-1
v_gene: TRBV6-1
CDR3aa: CASGDRENNEQFF

abundance: .
j_gene: TRBJ2-2
v_gene: TRBV9
CDR3aa: CASSETGGAATGELFF

abundance: .
j_gene: TRBJ2-3
v_gene: TRBV4-2
CDR3aa: CASSRIFGSTDTQYF